One and the same sample provided the 6 T cell receptor beta chains below, sequenced in a study of cytomegalovirus exposure and HLA in healthy donors. Researchers ran the PCR with 60 Vbeta and 13 Jbeta primers. Profiled with immunoSEQ multiplex PCR; TCRdb holds only in-frame clones, not every one. The sample consists of approximately 250,000 clones, around 80% of them appearing once. Input material: PBMCs. The receptor source for this set is a boy between 10 and 17 years old in good health and CMV-seronegative.

The V gene is TRBV16, the J gene TRBJ1-2, with 10 bases identical to TRBD1. CDR1 is KGHSY and CDR2 is FQNENV in the germline V gene. The CDR3 consists of 17 residues. V lost 3 bases, J lost 4 bases, and 11 bases stayed unmatched. CDR3 DNA: TGTGCCAGCAGCCACCCCGTCAGGACAGGGGGTCCCTATGGCTACACCTTC. It encodes CASSHPVRTGGPYGYTF.

This clone appeared once. This sequence joins TRBV27 and TRBJ1-4; D ambiguous. The CDR3 is 14 residues long. Germline-derived CDR1 and CDR2 are MNHEY and SMNVEV (reference sequence). V was shortened by 6 bases and J by 7 bases, with 15 bases between the two germline ends. The CDR3 bases are TGTGCCAGCAGGTTACTTGGGCCTGGTGAAAAACTGTTTTTT. Its translation is CASRLLGPGEKLFF.

The rearrangement joins TRBV29-1 to TRBJ1-3; D is possibly TRBD1 (6 bases). This CDR3 comprises 12 residues. Germline CDR1 and CDR2: SQVTM and ANQGSEA. V was cut by 6 bases and J by 4 bases, with 10 bases left in between. This CDR3 is CSVTGIGNTIYF. In DNA, the CDR3 is TGCAGCGTCACAGGGATCGGAAACACCATATATTTT.

This chain links TRBV7-9 with TRBJ1-2; 7 bases are a match to TRBD1. Trimming cost V 2 bases and J 1 base; bases outside gene matches: 10. Germline CDR1 reads SEHNR; CDR2 reads FQNEAQ (reference sequence). The CDR3 sequence is 17 residues long. CDR3: CASSLPADRELNYGYTF. DNA of the CDR3: TGTGCCAGCAGCTTACCTGCTGACAGGGAGCTTAACTATGGCTACACCTTC.

CDR3 sequence reads: CAWSRRQTQYF. For the CDR3, the DNA is TGTGCCTGGAGTCGTCGACAAACCCAGTACTTC. The rearrangement uses TRBV30 and TRBJ2-5; D gene ambiguous. CDR1 and CDR2 from the germline V gene are GTSNPN and SVGIG (reference sequence). V lost 2 bases and J lost 8, with 9 bases in between. This CDR3 spans 11 amino acids.

The chain couples TRBV10-3 to TRBJ2-5; possible D gene TRBD1, 6 bases. CDR3 length equals 17 residues. Germline CDR1 reads ENHRY; CDR2 reads SYGVKD. The V end was cut by 4 bases, the J end by 1 base, with 19 bases between. CDR3 bases: TGTGCCATCAGTGCCCTTTGGGGGCGGGCGATCCAAGAGACCCAGTACTTC. Amino acid sequence: CAISALWGRAIQETQYF.